This T cell receptor beta chain stems from a study of T cell repertoires in cytomegalovirus infection (dated by TCRdb to the late 2010s). Background for the entire study: The HLA type of each donor mattered for the analysis, because public TCR beta signatures pointed to carriage of CMV infection along with the matching HLA type.

CDR1 SGHVS and CDR2 FNYEAQ are derived from the germline V gene. From the cysteine up to the phenylalanine, the CDR3 has a length of 13 residues. The sequence is cut down to CDR3 DNA, 39 bases in frame from base 1. V is reduced by 7 bases and J by 5 bases, leaving a spacing of 13 bases between them. What the authors observed across the whole study: In the ex vivo response, HLA-C-restricted CMV-specific TCR beta clonotypes were dominant, and in two of eight donors the single most frequent clonotype came from this HLA-C-restricted group. Cumulative frequency of public TCR beta family members discriminated carriers of CMV infection plus the relevant HLA type in this cohort and an independent 352-donor cohort.

This clonotype occurred a few times. Its antigen is unknown. No base quality values were provided; no much bigger clone lies one nucleotide off. The run used an Illumina HiSeq 1500. TCRdb applied fastp at Q25 and MiXCR to the public reads, then kept only in-frame beta chains. Every distinct CDR3 protein forms one entry, paired with its most common genes and DNA. The sample data list 680,000 or so distinct CDR3 sequences, and less than 40% of these were observed just once. 2.8% of the sample is held by the ten biggest clonotypes. This clonotype was sampled from a human donor in good health (CMV status not recorded). Some clones in this sample may be carry-over from other donors' samples. The chain uses TRBV7-6 and TRBJ2-3, with the D segment identity uncertain. The sequenced sample was PBMCs. CDR3 region: CASTREVLDTQYF. The nucleotide sequence is TGTGCCAGCACCCGAGAGGTGCTAGATACGCAGTATTTT.